This TCR beta chain was documented in a study of blood T cells in healthy people across ages. The V gene lost 4 bases and the J gene lost 0 bases, with 7 bases spanning the gap. The CDR3 loop spans 14 amino acids. Germline CDR1 MGHDK, CDR2 SYGVNS. Sample-barcoded 5' priming and a J-beta primer mix drove a second PCR of roughly 6 to 12 cycles. TCRdb passed the 5' RACE reads through MiXCR, listing each CDR3 protein once. Counted here are approximately 1,700,000 distinct CDR3 sequences, about 39% occurring once; the ten biggest clones make up roughly 23%. The donors, all healthy, were Caucasians living in Russia, aged about 6 to 95.

The chain has TRBV25-1 and TRBJ2-1; D remains unclear. The sample comprised blood. The TCR was taken from a human donor in good health. The chain's CDR3 is CASSVKSSYNEQFF. The CDR3 DNA follows: TGTGCCAGCAGTGTCAAGAGCTCCTACAATGAGCAGTTCTTC.